This is a list of T cell receptor beta chains from one sample in a study of T cells in Graves' hyperthyroidism and ophthalmopathy. Using its own MiXCR run on the multiplex PCR reads, TCRdb lists one record per CDR3 protein. The sample yields about 640,000 distinct CDR3 sequences, around 21% seen once. Material for sequencing was blood. The receptors stem from a man aged 30 to 39 with Graves' ophthalmopathy. Both conserved end residues are part of each CDR3. The order of the fields is J gene, V gene, D gene, clone size, CDR3 DNA, CDR3 protein. D genes are given only for firm matches. Where a row states a size, it is once, few, many or the class of an expanded clone; other rows omit it.

TRBJ1-3,TRBV6-1,NA,NA,TGTGCCAGCACCTTAACAGGGACCTCTGGAAACACCATATATTTT,CASTLTGTSGNTIYF
TRBJ2-1,TRBV20-1,TRBD1,many,TGCAGTGCTAGAGAATACCCAGGGGGCTCTTACAATGAGCAGTTCTTC,CSAREYPGGSYNEQFF
TRBJ1-1,TRBV2,NA,many,TGTGCCAGCAAAGTGGCAGTCCAGGGCAACACTGAAGCTTTCTTT,CASKVAVQGNTEAFF
TRBJ1-2,TRBV20-1,NA,NA,TGCAGTGCTAGAGATCAGGGATATTATGGCTACACCTTC,CSARDQGYYGYTF
TRBJ2-3,TRBV4-1,NA,few,TGCGCCAGCCGCATAAGAATCTTTAGCACAGATACGCAGTATTTT,CASRIRIFSTDTQYF
TRBJ2-1,TRBV12-3/TRBV12-4,NA,NA,TGTGCCAGCAGTTTTCTTGGGACCTCCTCCTACAATGAGCAGTTCTTC,CASSFLGTSSYNEQFF
TRBJ2-7,TRBV28,NA,few,TGTGCCAGCAAAGGCGGACTGGGGGGATACGAGCAGTACTTC,CASKGGLGGYEQYF
TRBJ1-2,TRBV6-6,NA,few,TGTGCCAGCAGTTACTCGAATCTGGGGGAGCAGTATGGCTACACCTTC,CASSYSNLGEQYGYTF
TRBJ1-1,TRBV27,NA,many,TGTGCCAGTAGCCGTCCGGGGAGAGGAACTGAAGCTTTCTTT,CASSRPGRGTEAFF
TRBJ2-7,TRBV5-4,TRBD2,few,TGTGCCAGCAGCTCAAAGCGGGAGCAACCCTACGAGCAGTACTTC,CASSSKREQPYEQYF
TRBJ2-5,TRBV6-5,TRBD2,many,TGTGCCAGCAGTTACTCGTCGAAGCGGGAAGGAGAGACCCAGTACTTC,CASSYSSKREGETQYF
TRBJ1-1,TRBV11-1,NA,many,TGTGCCAGCAGGTTACAGGGGAACACTGAAGCTTTCTTT,CASRLQGNTEAFF